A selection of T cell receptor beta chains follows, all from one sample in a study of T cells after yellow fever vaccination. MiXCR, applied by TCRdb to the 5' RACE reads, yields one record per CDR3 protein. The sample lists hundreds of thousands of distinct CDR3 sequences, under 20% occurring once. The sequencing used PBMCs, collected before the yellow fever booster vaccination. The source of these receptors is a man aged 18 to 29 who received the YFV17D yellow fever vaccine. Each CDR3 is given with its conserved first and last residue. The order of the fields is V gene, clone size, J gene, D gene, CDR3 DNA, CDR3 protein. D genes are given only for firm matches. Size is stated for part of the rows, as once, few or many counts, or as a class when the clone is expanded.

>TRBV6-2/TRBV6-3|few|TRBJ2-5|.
TGTGCCAGCAGTTACTCTGGGCGCAGGGCGGAGACCCAGTACTTC
CASSYSGRRAETQYF
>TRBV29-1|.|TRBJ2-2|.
TGCAGCGTTGACCCCGACTACACCGGGGAGCTGTTTTTT
CSVDPDYTGELFF
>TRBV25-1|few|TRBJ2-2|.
TGTGCCAGCAGTGATTCGGGCCGGGGACCCACCGGGGAGCTGTTTTTT
CASSDSGRGPTGELFF
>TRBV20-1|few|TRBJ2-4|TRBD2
TGCAGTGCTAGAGTACTAGCGGGGGGGCCCTTAAACATTCAGTACTTC
CSARVLAGGPLNIQYF
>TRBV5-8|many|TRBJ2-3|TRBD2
TGTGCCAGCAGATGGACTAGCGGGGGACATCCCTTTAGCACAGATACGCAGTATTTT
CASRWTSGGHPFSTDTQYF
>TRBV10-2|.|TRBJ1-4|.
TGCGCCAGCAGTGACGGGGGGAGGCGAGATAATGAAAAACTGTTTTTT
CASSDGGRRDNEKLFF
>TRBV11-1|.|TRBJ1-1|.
TGTGCCAGCAGCTTAGGGCGGCGATACCAACTTGAAGCTTTCTTT
CASSLGRRYQLEAFF
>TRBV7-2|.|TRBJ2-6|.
TGTGCCAGCAGCCCTCATATGGGCTCTGGGGCCAACGTCCTGACTTTC
CASSPHMGSGANVLTF
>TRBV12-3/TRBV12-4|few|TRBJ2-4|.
TGTGCCAGCAGTTTATTCGGGGGACTAGCCAAAAACATTCAGTACTTC
CASSLFGGLAKNIQYF
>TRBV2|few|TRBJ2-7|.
TGTGCCAGCACTACCACAGGGTGGGAGCAGTACTTC
CASTTTGWEQYF
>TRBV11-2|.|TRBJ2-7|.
TGTGCCAGCAGCCTATTCTACGAGCAGTACTTC
CASSLFYEQYF
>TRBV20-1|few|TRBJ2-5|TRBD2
TGCAGTGCAGGAACGCAGGCGGGGGGGCGGGAGACCCAGTACTTC
CSAGTQAGGRETQYF
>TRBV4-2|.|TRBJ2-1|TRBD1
TGTGCCAGCAGCCAAGGCCGGACAGGGGCTACCTACAATGAGCAGTTCTTC
CASSQGRTGATYNEQFF
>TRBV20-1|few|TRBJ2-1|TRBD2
TGCAGTGCTTGCGAGGCTAGCGGACGACTCTCCTACAATGAGCAGTTCTTC
CSACEASGRLSYNEQFF
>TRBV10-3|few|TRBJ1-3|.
TGTGCCATCAGGCCAGACACCTCTGGAAACACCATATATTTT
CAIRPDTSGNTIYF
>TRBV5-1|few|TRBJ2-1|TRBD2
TGCGCCAGCAGCTTCGCGGGGGGGGTCAATGAGCAGTTCTTC
CASSFAGGVNEQFF
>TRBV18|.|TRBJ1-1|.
TGTGCCAGCTCACCAAAAGCGCAGGGAATGAACACTGAAGCTTTCTTT
CASSPKAQGMNTEAFF
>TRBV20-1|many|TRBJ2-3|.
TGCAGTGCTCCTAACCGGGACAGCACAGATACGCAGTATTTT
CSAPNRDSTDTQYF
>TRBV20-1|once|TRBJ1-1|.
TGCAGTGCTAGAGCCTCCTTGACGGGCCTACGGGACACTGAAGCTTTCTTT
CSARASLTGLRDTEAFF
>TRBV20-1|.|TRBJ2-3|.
TGCAGTGCTAGTTCGACAGATACGCAGTATTTT
CSASSTDTQYF
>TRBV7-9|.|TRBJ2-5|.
TGTGCCAGCAGCTCCGGGGTTCAGACCCAGTACTTC
CASSSGVQTQYF
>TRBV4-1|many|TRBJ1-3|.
TGCGCCAGCAGCCAAGACAGATCCTCTGGAAACACCATATATTTT
CASSQDRSSGNTIYF
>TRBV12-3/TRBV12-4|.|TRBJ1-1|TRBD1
TGTGCCAGCAGTTTCCTCGGGACAGGGGGTCTAGGAGCTTTCTTT
CASSFLGTGGLGAFF
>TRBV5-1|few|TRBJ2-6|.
TGCGCCAGCAGCTTCAGGGGGGGGTCCTCTGGGGCCAACGTCCTGACTTTC
CASSFRGGSSGANVLTF
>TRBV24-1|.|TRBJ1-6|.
TGTGCCACCCAAGGAGACGGTGATAATTCACCCCTCCACTTT
CATQGDGDNSPLHF
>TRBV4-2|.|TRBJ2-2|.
TGTGCCAGCAGCCAAGATACGGACTCATGGGGGGACACCGGGGAGCTGTTTTTT
CASSQDTDSWGDTGELFF
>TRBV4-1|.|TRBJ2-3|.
TGCGCCAGCAGCCAAGCGGAGTCAGATACGCAGTATTTT
CASSQAESDTQYF
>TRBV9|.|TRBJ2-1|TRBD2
TGTGCCAGCAGCGCCCCCCGATTAGCGGGGGCCTTCGATGAGCAGTTCTTC
CASSAPRLAGAFDEQFF
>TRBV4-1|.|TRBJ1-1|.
TGCGCCAGCAGCCAAGGAGTATGGGCAGGGGCTTTCTTT
CASSQGVWAGAFF
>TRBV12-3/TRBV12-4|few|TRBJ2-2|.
TGTGCCAGCAGTCCGCAGGGGATCAGTATAGCCGGGGAGCTGTTTTTT
CASSPQGISIAGELFF